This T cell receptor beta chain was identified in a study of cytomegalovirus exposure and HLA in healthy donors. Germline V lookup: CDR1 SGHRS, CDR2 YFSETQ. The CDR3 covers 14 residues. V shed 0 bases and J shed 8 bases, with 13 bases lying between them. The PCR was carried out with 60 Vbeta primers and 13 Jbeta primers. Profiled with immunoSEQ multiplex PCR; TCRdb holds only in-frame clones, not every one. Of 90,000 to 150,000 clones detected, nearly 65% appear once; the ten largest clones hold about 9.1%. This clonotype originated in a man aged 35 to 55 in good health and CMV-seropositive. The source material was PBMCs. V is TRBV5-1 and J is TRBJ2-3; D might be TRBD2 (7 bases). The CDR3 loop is CASSLGRGRATQYF. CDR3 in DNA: TGCGCCAGCAGCTTGGGGCGGGGGCGGGCTACGCAGTATTTT.